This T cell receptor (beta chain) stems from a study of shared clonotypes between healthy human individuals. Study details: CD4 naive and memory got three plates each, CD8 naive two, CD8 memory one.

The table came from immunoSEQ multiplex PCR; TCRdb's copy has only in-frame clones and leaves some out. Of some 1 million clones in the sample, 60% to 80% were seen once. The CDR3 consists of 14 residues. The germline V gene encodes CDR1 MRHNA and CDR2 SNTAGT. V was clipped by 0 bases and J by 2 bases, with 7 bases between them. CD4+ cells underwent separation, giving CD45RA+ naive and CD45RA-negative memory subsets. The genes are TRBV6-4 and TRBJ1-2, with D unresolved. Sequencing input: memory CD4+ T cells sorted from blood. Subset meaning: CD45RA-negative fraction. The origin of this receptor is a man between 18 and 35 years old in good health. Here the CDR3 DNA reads TGTGCCAGCAGTGACTCTGTGCTAAACTATGGCTACACCTTC. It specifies CASSDSVLNYGYTF.